This T cell receptor beta chain was sequenced in a study of shared clonotypes between healthy human individuals. CD45RO-negative, CCR7-positively selected cells formed the naive CD8 fraction, excluding terminally differentiated effector memory CD45RA+ cells. Measured with immunoSEQ multiplex PCR; TCRdb has only the in-frame clones, and not every one. The sample contains some 2 million clones, about 95% of which appear only once. Points from the study as a whole: Among donors, clonotype sharing was expected to be affected by sequencing depth. Non-shared clonotypes showed lower generation probabilities than clonotypes common to all four donors.

The V end lost 1 base, the J end lost 4 bases, and 13 bases lay between the germline ends. The CDR3 covers 15 residues. Germline V lookup: CDR1 SGHAT, CDR2 FQNNGV. As to this clone: Its antigen is undetermined.

Sample: naive CD8+ T cells sorted from blood. V gene TRBV11-2 combines with J gene TRBJ1-2; no clear D gene. The receptor was derived from a man aged 18-30 years in good health. This chain's CDR3 is CASSLAARSSYGYTF. For the CDR3, the DNA is TGTGCCAGCAGCTTAGCGGCAAGGAGCAGCTATGGCTACACCTTC. Full variable domain (rest looked up from reference TRBV11-2 and TRBJ1-2): EAGVAQSPRYKIIEKRQSVAFWCNPISGHATLYWYQQILGQGPKLLIQFQNNGVVDDSQLPKDRFSAERLKGVDSTLKIQPAKLEDSAVYLCASSLAARSSYGYTFGSGTRLTVV.